Presented here are 14 T cell receptor beta chains from one specimen sequenced in a study of HIV-infected patients and healthy controls. Reverse transcription used about 500 ng RNA and constant-region primers for alpha and beta. Each of the alpha and beta chains got its own library through chain-specific third strand synthesis with indices. Using its own MiXCR run on the 5' RACE reads, TCRdb lists one record per CDR3 protein. The repertoire holds under 8,000 distinct CDR3 sequences, with less than 11% as singletons. Antiretroviral therapy had run roughly three months, about 14 weeks, before follow-up blood collection. Whole blood was used without fractionation, so all unsorted peripheral T cells were included. The sequencing used blood, collected during antiretroviral therapy. The receptors shown here come from an adult with HIV infection.

This clonotype showed up many times. This sequence joins TRBV7-2 and TRBJ2-7; D gene unclear. The CDR3 spans 14 residues. Germline V CDR1 and CDR2: SGHTA, FQGNSA. Between the trimmed V and J ends, which lost 1 base and 1 base, there was a span of 8 bases. CDR3 DNA sequence: TGTGCCAGCAGCTTAGGAGATTGGTCCTACGAGCAGTACTTC. Residues: CASSLGDWSYEQYF.

By share, this clonotype counts as medium-sized. V gene TRBV13 combines with J gene TRBJ2-7; D possibly corresponds to TRBD1 (5 bases). This CDR3 contains 13 residues. V was cut by 2 bases and J by 3 bases, with 8 bases left in between. Germline V gene sequence: CDR1 PRHDT, CDR2 FYEKMQ (reference sequence). This CDR3 is CASSLRQGYEQYF. The CDR3 DNA reads as TGTGCCAGCAGCTTAAGGCAGGGCTACGAGCAGTACTTC.

This clonotype is deemed medium-sized. V is TRBV5-1 and J is TRBJ1-2; TRBD1 might be the D (6 bases). This CDR3 is 15 amino acids long. In germline, CDR1 is SGHRS, CDR2 YFSETQ. V lost 4 bases to trimming and J lost 4 bases, with 17 bases between them. The CDR3: CASSPSAGATYGYTF. For the CDR3, the DNA is TGCGCCAGCAGCCCTTCGGCAGGGGCTACCTATGGCTACACCTTC. The full variable domain, with the rest looked up from reference TRBV5-1 and TRBJ1-2, is KAGVTQTPRYLIKTRGQQVTLSCSPISGHRSVSWYQQTPGQGLQFLFEYFSETQRNKGNFPGRFSGRQFSNSRSEMNVSTLELGDSALYLCASSPSAGATYGYTFGSGTRLTVV.

The V gene is TRBV20-1, the J gene TRBJ2-3; D is unresolved. Germline assignment: CDR1 DFQATT and CDR2 SNEGSKA (reference sequence). CDR3 length: 13 amino acids. V was pared by 4 bases and J by 6 bases, with 14 bases between. CDR3 residues: CSAIHTMSDTQYF. The CDR3 DNA is TGCAGTGCTATCCATACAATGAGCGATACGCAGTATTTT.

This clonotype was found many times. This rearrangement joins TRBV7-9 to TRBJ2-1, with D possibly TRBD2 on 5 matching bases. The V end lost 6 bases, the J end lost 10 bases, and 13 bases lay between the germline ends. The CDR3 totals 12 residues. CDR1 is SEHNR and CDR2 is FQNEAQ in the germline V gene (reference sequence). The CDR3 coding sequence is TGTGCCAGCAGTATCGGCGAGGGAGAGCAGTTCTTC. Its translation: CASSIGEGEQFF.

This clonotype rates as medium-sized. The rearrangement joins TRBV29-1 to TRBJ1-2; possibly TRBD1 for D (5 bases). The CDR3 covers 13 residues. CDR1 and CDR2 from the germline V gene are SQVTM and ANQGSEA. Trimming stripped 1 base from V and 5 bases from J, with 11 bases between. CDR3 residues: CSVEGGAVYGYTF. DNA for the CDR3: TGCAGCGTTGAAGGGGGCGCAGTATATGGCTACACCTTC. The whole variable domain, remainder taken from reference TRBV29-1 and TRBJ1-2, is SAVISQKPSRDICQRGTSLTIQCQVDSQVTMMFWYRQQPGQSLTLIATANQGSEATYESGFVIDKFPISRPNLTFSTLTVSNMSPEDSSIYLCSVEGGAVYGYTFGSGTRLTVV.

This clonotype was seen at least ten times. The chain links TRBV6-6 to TRBJ1-1; 9 positions agree with TRBD1. The CDR3 is made up of 14 amino acids. Trimming took 4 bases from V and 3 from J; bases not matched to a gene: 3. From germline, CDR1 is MNHNY and CDR2 SVGAGI (reference sequence). CDR3 bases: TGTGCCAGCAGTTTACAGGGGGCGTACACTGAAGCTTTCTTT. This codes for CASSLQGAYTEAFF.

Turning to this clonotype: Being one base from a much bigger clone, this may be a read error. The chain links TRBV6-5 to TRBJ1-5, with a possible D match to TRBD1 (6 bases). CDR3 size: 14 residues. Germline loops: CDR1 MNHEY, CDR2 SVGAGI. The CDR3 here is CASSYDRSDQPQQF. Here the CDR3 DNA reads TGTGCCAGCAGTTATGACAGGAGTGATCAGCCCCAGCAATTT.

This clonotype was counted ten times or more. The rearrangement uses TRBV2 and TRBJ1-3, with D maybe TRBD1 (5 bases). Per germline, CDR1 SNHLY and CDR2 FYNNEI. V was trimmed by 6 bases and J by 0 bases, leaving 12 bases between them. This CDR3 spans 15 amino acids. CDR3 in amino acids: CASRVRATSGNTIYF. The CDR3, as DNA: TGTGCCAGCAGGGTCAGGGCTACCTCTGGAAACACCATATATTTT.

In its sample, this clonotype is medium-sized. J is TRBJ2-4 and V is TRBV7-8; D is unresolved. The V and J ends lost 4 bases and 0 bases respectively, with 13 bases between them. Germline values: CDR1 SGHVS, CDR2 FQNEAQ. The CDR3 length is 16 residues. CDR3 region: CASSYSQEIAKNIQYF. For the CDR3, the DNA is TGTGCCAGCAGCTACTCCCAGGAGATAGCCAAAAACATTCAGTACTTC. Combining the CDR3 with reference TRBV7-8 and TRBJ2-4 gives the whole variable domain GAGVSQSPRYKVAKRGQDVALRCDPISGHVSLFWYQQALGQGPEFLTYFQNEAQLDKSGLPSDRFFAERPEGSVSTLKIQRTQQEDSAVYLCASSYSQEIAKNIQYFGAGTRLSVL.

Sample share makes this clonotype medium-sized (0.01 to 0.1%). This chain connects TRBV2 to TRBJ1-2; D possibly corresponds to TRBD1 (5 bases). V was trimmed by 7 bases and J by 6 bases, leaving 15 bases between them. CDR3 length: 13 residues. In germline, CDR1 is SNHLY, CDR2 FYNNEI. CDR3 protein: CASIFQGNDGYTF. CDR3 in DNA: TGTGCCAGCATATTCCAGGGAAACGATGGCTACACCTTC.

This clonotype has at least ten counts. The rearrangement links TRBV20-1 to TRBJ2-7, with a possible D match to TRBD1 (5 bases). CDR1 is DFQATT, CDR2 SNEGSKA, per germline (reference sequence). This CDR3 spans 14 amino acids. DNA for the CDR3: TGCAGCGTCAATATGGGGCGAGGAACCTACGAGCAGTACTTC. This encodes CSVNMGRGTYEQYF.

This clonotype was recorded many times. V gene TRBV19 combines with J gene TRBJ2-5; TRBD1 or TRBD2 may be the D gene (6 bases each). Looked up from germline, CDR1 is LNHDA and CDR2 is SQIVND (reference sequence). Between the trimmed V and J ends, which lost 8 bases and 5 bases, there was a span of 24 bases. The CDR3 runs to 16 residues. The CDR3 nucleotides are TGTGCCAGTTCACCCCCCGTCCCCGGGGGCTTTGAGACCCAGTACTTC. It encodes CASSPPVPGGFETQYF.

This clonotype is labeled medium-sized (0.01 to 0.1%). V and J are TRBV5-1 and TRBJ2-1; 9 nucleotides match TRBD2. The ends lost 0 bases at V and 5 bases at J; junction bases unmatched: 9. The CDR3 loop spans 17 amino acids. Germline values: CDR1 SGHRS, CDR2 YFSETQ. The chain's CDR3 is CASSLGVLAGPDNEQFF. The CDR3 DNA is TGCGCCAGCAGCTTGGGGGTCCTAGCGGGGCCCGACAATGAGCAGTTCTTC.